This TCR beta chain is from a study of metastatic and nonmetastatic thyroid tumors. The wider study: Across peripheral blood and tumor or nodule tissue samples taken from malignant and benign thyroid patients, the repertoires were compared with one another.

The CDR3 runs to 11 residues. V lost 7 bases, J lost 8 bases, and 14 bases lay in between. Germline loops: CDR1 DFQATT, CDR2 SNEGSKA (reference sequence). Overall study results and limits: Patients with malignant thyroid tumors reportedly had significantly higher TCR beta diversity than those with benign nodules, in blood and tumor.

Nobody among the patients had been given any treatment before thyroid surgery. As handled by the study authors: Differences in CDR3 between clinicopathological groups were drawn on to build a classifier intended to discriminate distant-metastatic papillary thyroid cancer patients. Through MiXCR, TCRdb re-clonotyped the PCR reads. TCRdb's processing, not the authors' own work, is the source of the V and J calls. Of more than 13,000 clones in the sample, 25% to 30% were seen once. As concerns this clone: Its antigen is undetermined.

Sequenced input: tumor tissue. The chain has TRBV20-1 and TRBJ1-2, with D hard to call. This sequence originates from a male donor with papillary thyroid cancer or a benign thyroid nodule (not recorded which). Some clones in this sample may be carry-over from other donors' samples. CDR3 in amino acids: CSGGSGGGYTF. CDR3 bases: TGCAGTGGAGGTTCAGGTGGGGGCTACACCTTC.